A selection of T cell receptor beta chains follows, all from one sample in a study of a mutant IDH1 vaccine in newly diagnosed glioma. This table comes from immunoSEQ multiplex PCR, and its TCRdb copy is limited to in-frame clones, with some not included. The sample lists around 33,000 clones, approximately 87% occurring once. Their specific antigens are unknown. This material consisted of PBMCs, taken from a glioma patient whose treatment included an IDH1 peptide vaccine. These receptors were collected from a woman aged 25 to 39 with glioma. Each CDR3 is given with its conserved first and last residue. The order of the fields is J gene, V gene, clone size, D gene, CDR3 DNA, CDR3 protein. A D gene is named only where the DNA matches it firmly. Clone size is given for some rows only: seen once, a few or many times, or a class if the clone is expanded.

J gene: TRBJ2-7
V gene: TRBV10-1
clone size: .
D gene: TRBD2
CDR3 DNA: TGCGCCAGCAGTGAGTCGGTGGAGCGGGAAAACTACGAGCAGTACTTC
CDR3 protein: CASSESVERENYEQYF

J gene: TRBJ1-1
V gene: TRBV18
clone size: .
D gene: .
CDR3 DNA: TGTGCCAGCGCAGGACAGAACACTGAAGCTTTCTTT
CDR3 protein: CASAGQNTEAFF

J gene: TRBJ2-5
V gene: TRBV2
clone size: .
D gene: TRBD2
CDR3 DNA: TGTGCCAGCAGCGACCGGACTAGCGGGGGTGTGACCCAGTACTTC
CDR3 protein: CASSDRTSGGVTQYF

J gene: TRBJ1-2
V gene: TRBV5-1
clone size: .
D gene: .
CDR3 DNA: TGCGCCAGCAGCTTTCGAGGCCTCTATGGCTACACCTTC
CDR3 protein: CASSFRGLYGYTF

J gene: TRBJ2-7
V gene: TRBV7-6
clone size: .
D gene: TRBD1
CDR3 DNA: TGTGCCAGCAGCACAGGACAGGGAACCTACGAGCAGTACTTC
CDR3 protein: CASSTGQGTYEQYF

J gene: TRBJ2-7
V gene: TRBV5-1
clone size: .
D gene: TRBD2
CDR3 DNA: TGCGCCAGCAGCCCAACCAGCCGGAGGGAGGGCGAGCAGTACTTC
CDR3 protein: CASSPTSRREGEQYF

J gene: TRBJ1-3
V gene: TRBV19
clone size: .
D gene: .
CDR3 DNA: TGTGCCAGTATCCGACGGACCCCCTCTGGAAACACCATATATTTT
CDR3 protein: CASIRRTPSGNTIYF

J gene: TRBJ1-4
V gene: TRBV7-9
clone size: .
D gene: .
CDR3 DNA: TGTGCCAGCAGCTACTTCTCTGGACAGAGAGAAAAACTGTTTTTT
CDR3 protein: CASSYFSGQREKLFF

J gene: TRBJ2-3
V gene: TRBV14
clone size: .
D gene: .
CDR3 DNA: TGTGCCAGCAGCCTCCGACGGACCTTTAGCACAGATACGCAGTATTTT
CDR3 protein: CASSLRRTFSTDTQYF

J gene: TRBJ1-4
V gene: TRBV6-5
clone size: .
D gene: .
CDR3 DNA: TGTGCCAGCAGTTACTCGATTTCGGGAAGACGGGAAAAACTGTTTTTT
CDR3 protein: CASSYSISGRREKLFF

J gene: TRBJ2-5
V gene: TRBV2
clone size: .
D gene: TRBD2
CDR3 DNA: TGTGCCAGCAGTAGGACTAGCGGGGGGGCGGATCGGGAGACCCAGTACTTC
CDR3 protein: CASSRTSGGADRETQYF

J gene: TRBJ1-2
V gene: TRBV4-1
clone size: .
D gene: .
CDR3 DNA: TGCGCCAGCAGCCAAGAGCAACAGGACACCTATGGCTACACCTTC
CDR3 protein: CASSQEQQDTYGYTF

J gene: TRBJ2-4
V gene: TRBV6-5
clone size: .
D gene: .
CDR3 DNA: TGTGCCAGCAGTTCCCCAGGACAACTAGCCAAAAACATTCAGTACTTC
CDR3 protein: CASSSPGQLAKNIQYF

J gene: TRBJ1-6
V gene: TRBV20-1
clone size: .
D gene: .
CDR3 DNA: TGCAGTGCTGGTTGGGGTTCACCCCTCCACTTT
CDR3 protein: CSAGWGSPLHF

J gene: TRBJ1-3
V gene: TRBV7-2
clone size: .
D gene: .
CDR3 DNA: TGTGCCAGCAGCTCCGAAGTATTTCCTGGAAACACCATATATTTT
CDR3 protein: CASSSEVFPGNTIYF

J gene: TRBJ1-5
V gene: TRBV5-6
clone size: .
D gene: TRBD1
CDR3 DNA: TGTGCCAGCAGTCCAGGACAGGGGGCTGGGCAGCCCCAGCATTTT
CDR3 protein: CASSPGQGAGQPQHF

J gene: TRBJ2-3
V gene: TRBV5-1
clone size: .
D gene: TRBD2
CDR3 DNA: TGCGCCAGCAGCTTGGTTGCTAGCGGGGGCACAGATACGCAGTATTTT
CDR3 protein: CASSLVASGGTDTQYF

J gene: TRBJ2-1
V gene: TRBV7-8
clone size: .
D gene: .
CDR3 DNA: TGTGCCAGCAGCTTAACCTCAGCCGGGAATGAGCAGTTCTTC
CDR3 protein: CASSLTSAGNEQFF

J gene: TRBJ2-7
V gene: TRBV6-5
clone size: .
D gene: .
CDR3 DNA: TGTGCCAGCAGCCTCGGGCCCAGCTACGAGCAGTACTTC
CDR3 protein: CASSLGPSYEQYF

J gene: TRBJ1-1
V gene: TRBV5-4
clone size: .
D gene: .
CDR3 DNA: TGTGCCAGCAGCTTGGGGGCCCTGGGGGCTTTCTTT
CDR3 protein: CASSLGALGAFF

J gene: TRBJ2-1
V gene: TRBV13
clone size: .
D gene: TRBD2
CDR3 DNA: TGTGCCAGCAGCTTATCGGGCGGGGGTAACAATGAGCAGTTCTTC
CDR3 protein: CASSLSGGGNNEQFF

J gene: TRBJ2-5
V gene: TRBV28
clone size: .
D gene: TRBD1
CDR3 DNA: TGTGCCAGCAGTCGGGGACAGCAAGAGACCCAGTACTTC
CDR3 protein: CASSRGQQETQYF

J gene: TRBJ1-5
V gene: TRBV9
clone size: .
D gene: .
CDR3 DNA: TGTGCCAGCAGCGTAGGATGGGGATTCGGACAGCCCCAGCATTTT
CDR3 protein: CASSVGWGFGQPQHF

J gene: TRBJ1-1
V gene: TRBV6-5
clone size: once
D gene: TRBD1
CDR3 DNA: TGTGCCAGCAGTTCCACCGGGACAGTGAACACTGAAGCTTTCTTT
CDR3 protein: CASSSTGTVNTEAFF

J gene: TRBJ1-1
V gene: TRBV10-1
clone size: .
D gene: TRBD1
CDR3 DNA: TGCGCCAGCAGTGGGTCCGGGACAGGGGAAGGTGGTGCTTTCTTT
CDR3 protein: CASSGSGTGEGGAFF

J gene: TRBJ1-6
V gene: TRBV9
clone size: .
D gene: .
CDR3 DNA: TGTGCCAGCAGCGTAGTAGGGAATTCACCCCTCCACTTT
CDR3 protein: CASSVVGNSPLHF

J gene: TRBJ2-7
V gene: TRBV10-3
clone size: .
D gene: .
CDR3 DNA: TGTGCCATCAGACCGGACACGACCTACGAGCAGTACTTC
CDR3 protein: CAIRPDTTYEQYF

J gene: TRBJ1-1
V gene: TRBV5-1
clone size: .
D gene: .
CDR3 DNA: TGCGCCAGCAGCTTGCTGCCGGGACAGAACACTGAAGCTTTCTTT
CDR3 protein: CASSLLPGQNTEAFF

J gene: TRBJ2-1
V gene: TRBV9
clone size: .
D gene: .
CDR3 DNA: TGTGCCAGCAGCGTAGCTACGAGACTGGGGGACAATGAGCAGTTCTTC
CDR3 protein: CASSVATRLGDNEQFF

J gene: TRBJ2-4
V gene: TRBV6-5
clone size: .
D gene: TRBD2
CDR3 DNA: TGTGCCAGCAGTTACGTACAGAATTCTCCCGGGGGGATTCAGTACTTC
CDR3 protein: CASSYVQNSPGGIQYF

J gene: TRBJ2-7
V gene: TRBV7-9
clone size: once
D gene: .
CDR3 DNA: TGTGCCAGCAGTCTAGAGGGATCCGTACCCCCCAACGAGCAGTACTTC
CDR3 protein: CASSLEGSVPPNEQYF

J gene: TRBJ1-3
V gene: TRBV5-5
clone size: .
D gene: TRBD1
CDR3 DNA: TGTGCCAGCAGCACGGACAGGGGGTCTGGAAACACCATATATTTT
CDR3 protein: CASSTDRGSGNTIYF

J gene: TRBJ2-3
V gene: TRBV18
clone size: .
D gene: .
CDR3 DNA: TGTGCCAGCTCACCTCTCTCAGACACAGATACGCAGTATTTT
CDR3 protein: CASSPLSDTDTQYF

J gene: TRBJ2-7
V gene: TRBV27
clone size: .
D gene: .
CDR3 DNA: TGTGCCAGCAGTTTGTTAGCCAGACGGGGCGGGCACGAGCAGTACTTC
CDR3 protein: CASSLLARRGGHEQYF

J gene: TRBJ2-5
V gene: TRBV4-1
clone size: .
D gene: .
CDR3 DNA: TGCGCCAGCAGCCAAGGCGGACGAGGGACCAGGGTGGAGACCCAGTACTTC
CDR3 protein: CASSQGGRGTRVETQYF

J gene: TRBJ1-2
V gene: TRBV4-3
clone size: .
D gene: .
CDR3 DNA: TGCGCCAGCAGCCTCCGGCGGGGTAACTATGGCTACACCTTC
CDR3 protein: CASSLRRGNYGYTF

J gene: TRBJ2-2
V gene: TRBV7-9
clone size: once
D gene: .
CDR3 DNA: TGTGCCAGCAGCCCAGACACTAACACGAACACCGGGGAGCTGTTTTTT
CDR3 protein: CASSPDTNTNTGELFF

J gene: TRBJ1-6
V gene: TRBV7-9
clone size: .
D gene: .
CDR3 DNA: TGTGCCAGCAGCTGGACCGTTCCTAATTCACCCCTCCACTTT
CDR3 protein: CASSWTVPNSPLHF

J gene: TRBJ1-1
V gene: TRBV6-5
clone size: .
D gene: .
CDR3 DNA: TGTGCCAGCAGCCTCAAGACAGGTTCGGCTTTCTTT
CDR3 protein: CASSLKTGSAFF

J gene: TRBJ1-2
V gene: TRBV2
clone size: .
D gene: .
CDR3 DNA: TGTGCCAGCAGTGAACCGAAGGTCAGGCCGCCCTTTCCGAACTATGGCTACACCTTC
CDR3 protein: CASSEPKVRPPFPNYGYTF

J gene: TRBJ2-1
V gene: TRBV29-1
clone size: .
D gene: TRBD2
CDR3 DNA: TGCAGCGGCAGGAAACTAGCGGGGGGGTACAATGAGCAGTTCTTC
CDR3 protein: CSGRKLAGGYNEQFF

J gene: TRBJ1-5
V gene: TRBV5-1
clone size: .
D gene: TRBD1
CDR3 DNA: TGCGCCAGCAGCTTGGAAGGGGGCGGCAATCAGCCCCAGCATTTT
CDR3 protein: CASSLEGGGNQPQHF

J gene: TRBJ2-7
V gene: TRBV19
clone size: .
D gene: TRBD1
CDR3 DNA: TGTGCCAGTAGTACCAGGGACAGGGGGTACTACGAGCAGTACTTC
CDR3 protein: CASSTRDRGYYEQYF

J gene: TRBJ2-3
V gene: TRBV7-9
clone size: .
D gene: TRBD2
CDR3 DNA: TGTGCCAGCAGCCCAGGACTAGCAGCTAGCACAGATACGCAGTATTTT
CDR3 protein: CASSPGLAASTDTQYF

J gene: TRBJ2-4
V gene: TRBV7-9
clone size: .
D gene: TRBD1
CDR3 DNA: TGTGCCAGCAGCCGCGGGACAGGGGGAGAAAACATTCAGTACTTC
CDR3 protein: CASSRGTGGENIQYF

J gene: TRBJ2-5
V gene: TRBV11-2
clone size: .
D gene: TRBD2
CDR3 DNA: TGTGCCAGCAGCTTAGGGGAGGGGTGGTACCTACAAGAGACCCAGTACTTC
CDR3 protein: CASSLGEGWYLQETQYF

J gene: TRBJ1-2
V gene: TRBV29-1
clone size: .
D gene: .
CDR3 DNA: TGCAGCGTTGGTCGCTTACGGGGCTACACCTTC
CDR3 protein: CSVGRLRGYTF

J gene: TRBJ2-5
V gene: TRBV5-1
clone size: .
D gene: .
CDR3 DNA: TGCGCCAGCAGCTTGGCCCCGACTAGACAAGAGACCCAGTACTTC
CDR3 protein: CASSLAPTRQETQYF

J gene: TRBJ1-1
V gene: TRBV10-1
clone size: .
D gene: .
CDR3 DNA: TGCGCCAGCAGTTTTTCACCGAACACTGAAGCTTTCTTT
CDR3 protein: CASSFSPNTEAFF

J gene: TRBJ2-7
V gene: TRBV11-2
clone size: .
D gene: .
CDR3 DNA: TGTGCCAGCAGCGCAAGGGGGGGGACCTACGAGCAGTACTTC
CDR3 protein: CASSARGGTYEQYF

J gene: TRBJ1-4
V gene: TRBV7-9
clone size: .
D gene: TRBD1
CDR3 DNA: TGTGCCAGCAGCAGGACAGGGACTCGGGATGAAAAACTGTTTTTT
CDR3 protein: CASSRTGTRDEKLFF

J gene: TRBJ1-1
V gene: TRBV2
clone size: .
D gene: TRBD1
CDR3 DNA: TGTGCCAGCAGTACCCGGACAGGGAACACTGAAGCTTTCTTT
CDR3 protein: CASSTRTGNTEAFF

J gene: TRBJ1-2
V gene: TRBV2
clone size: .
D gene: .
CDR3 DNA: TGTGCCAGCAGGGGACAACGGAAGAACTATGGCTACACCTTC
CDR3 protein: CASRGQRKNYGYTF

J gene: TRBJ2-5
V gene: TRBV10-2
clone size: .
D gene: .
CDR3 DNA: TGCGCCAGCAGTGTAGGGGAGACCCAGTACTTC
CDR3 protein: CASSVGETQYF

J gene: TRBJ1-1
V gene: TRBV10-3
clone size: few
D gene: TRBD1
CDR3 DNA: TGTGCCATCAGTGAGTCGAGGGGACAGGGGAGTTTAGGCACTGAAGCTTTCTTT
CDR3 protein: CAISESRGQGSLGTEAFF

J gene: TRBJ2-1
V gene: TRBV12-2
clone size: few
D gene: .
CDR3 DNA: TGTGCAAGTCGCTTAGCGGGGGTGCTAGGGGTTGGTTACAATGAGCAGTTCTTC
CDR3 protein: CASRLAGVLGVGYNEQFF

J gene: TRBJ2-2
V gene: TRBV7-2
clone size: .
D gene: .
CDR3 DNA: TGTGCCAGCAGCTTCGGACCCGCCGGGGAGCTGTTTTTT
CDR3 protein: CASSFGPAGELFF

J gene: TRBJ1-3
V gene: TRBV6-5
clone size: .
D gene: TRBD1
CDR3 DNA: TGTGCCAGCAGTTACCAGGGGGGCTCTGGAAACACCATATATTTT
CDR3 protein: CASSYQGGSGNTIYF

J gene: TRBJ1-2
V gene: TRBV30
clone size: .
D gene: .
CDR3 DNA: TGTGCCTGGAGTGGGTCCTTGATTAACTATGGCTACACCTTC
CDR3 protein: CAWSGSLINYGYTF